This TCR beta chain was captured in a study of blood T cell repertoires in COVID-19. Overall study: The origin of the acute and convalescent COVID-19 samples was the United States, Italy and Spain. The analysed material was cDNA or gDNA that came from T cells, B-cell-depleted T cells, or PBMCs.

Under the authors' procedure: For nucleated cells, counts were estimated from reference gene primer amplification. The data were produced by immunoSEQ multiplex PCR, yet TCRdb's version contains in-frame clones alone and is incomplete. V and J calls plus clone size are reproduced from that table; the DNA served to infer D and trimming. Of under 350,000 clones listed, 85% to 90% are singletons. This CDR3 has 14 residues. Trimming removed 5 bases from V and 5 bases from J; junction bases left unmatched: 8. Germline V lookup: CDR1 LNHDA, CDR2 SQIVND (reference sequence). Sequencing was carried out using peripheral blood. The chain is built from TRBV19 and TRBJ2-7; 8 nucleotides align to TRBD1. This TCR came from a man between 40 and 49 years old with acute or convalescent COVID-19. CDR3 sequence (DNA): TGTGCCAGTAGTGACCGGACAGGGTCGAACGAGCAGTACTTC. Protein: CASSDRTGSNEQYF.